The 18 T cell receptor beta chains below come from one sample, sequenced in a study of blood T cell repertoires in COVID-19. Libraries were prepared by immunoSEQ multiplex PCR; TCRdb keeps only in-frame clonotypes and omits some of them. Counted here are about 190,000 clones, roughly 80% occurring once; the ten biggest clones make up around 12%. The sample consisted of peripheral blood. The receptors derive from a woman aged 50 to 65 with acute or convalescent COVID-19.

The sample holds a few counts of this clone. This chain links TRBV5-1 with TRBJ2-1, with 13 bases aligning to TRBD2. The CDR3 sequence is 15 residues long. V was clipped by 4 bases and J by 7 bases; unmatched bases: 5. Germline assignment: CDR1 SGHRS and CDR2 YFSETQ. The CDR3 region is CASSPSTSGRNEQFF. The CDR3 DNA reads TGCGCCAGCAGCCCCTCGACTAGCGGGAGGAATGAGCAGTTCTTC.

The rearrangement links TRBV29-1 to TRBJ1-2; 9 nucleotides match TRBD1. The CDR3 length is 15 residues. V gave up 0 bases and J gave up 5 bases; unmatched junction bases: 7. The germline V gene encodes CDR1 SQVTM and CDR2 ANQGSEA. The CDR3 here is CSVEDRNRGRYGYTF. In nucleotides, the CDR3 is TGCAGCGTTGAAGATAGGAACAGGGGGCGATATGGCTACACCTTC.

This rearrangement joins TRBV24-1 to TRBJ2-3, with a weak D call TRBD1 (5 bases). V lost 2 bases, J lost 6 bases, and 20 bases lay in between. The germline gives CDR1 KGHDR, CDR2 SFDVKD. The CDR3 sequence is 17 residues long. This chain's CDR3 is CATSDSGHPARRDTQYF. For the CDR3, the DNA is TGTGCCACCAGTGATTCCGGACACCCAGCGCGGCGGGATACGCAGTATTTT.

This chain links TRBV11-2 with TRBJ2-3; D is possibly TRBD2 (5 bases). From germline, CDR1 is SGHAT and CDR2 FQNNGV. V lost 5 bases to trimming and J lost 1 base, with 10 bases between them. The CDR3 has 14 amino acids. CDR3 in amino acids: CASSKTGGTDTQYF. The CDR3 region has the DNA TGTGCCAGCAGCAAAACCGGGGGCACAGATACGCAGTATTTT.

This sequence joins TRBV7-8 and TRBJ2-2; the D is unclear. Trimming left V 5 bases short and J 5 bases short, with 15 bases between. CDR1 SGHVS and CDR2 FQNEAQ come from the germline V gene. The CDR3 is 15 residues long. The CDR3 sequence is CASSAVTSITGELFF. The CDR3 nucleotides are TGTGCCAGCAGCGCGGTCACGTCGATTACCGGGGAGCTGTTTTTT.

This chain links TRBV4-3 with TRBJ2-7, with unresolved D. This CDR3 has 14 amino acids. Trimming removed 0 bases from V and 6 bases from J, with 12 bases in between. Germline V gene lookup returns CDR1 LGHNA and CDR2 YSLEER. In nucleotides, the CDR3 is TGCGCCAGCAGCCAAGATCGACTCGTCTCCGAGCAGTACTTC. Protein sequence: CASSQDRLVSEQYF.

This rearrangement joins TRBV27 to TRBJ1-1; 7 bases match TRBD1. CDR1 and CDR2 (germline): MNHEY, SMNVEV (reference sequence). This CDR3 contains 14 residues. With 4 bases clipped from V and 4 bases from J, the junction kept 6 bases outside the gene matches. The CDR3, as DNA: TGTGCCAGCAGTTCGACAGGGACGGGCACTGAAGCTTTCTTT. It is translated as CASSSTGTGTEAFF.

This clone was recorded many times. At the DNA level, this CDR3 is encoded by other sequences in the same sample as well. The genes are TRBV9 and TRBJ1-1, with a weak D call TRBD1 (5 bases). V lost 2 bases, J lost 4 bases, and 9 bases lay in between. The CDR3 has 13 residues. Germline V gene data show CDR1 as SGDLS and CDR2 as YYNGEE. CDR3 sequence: CASSVQGGTEAFF. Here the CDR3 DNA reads TGTGCCAGCAGCGTCCAGGGAGGCACTGAAGCTTTCTTT.

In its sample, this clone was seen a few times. CDR3 coding DNA: TGTGCCAGTAGTGTGACAGGGACAGATACGCAGTATTTT. This translates into CASSVTGTDTQYF. The V and J genes are TRBV19 and TRBJ2-3; 7 positions match TRBD1. The CDR3 runs 13 residues. V dropped 5 bases and J dropped 3; count of bases not matched to a gene: 2. Germline V gene sequence: CDR1 LNHDA, CDR2 SQIVND (reference sequence). The full variable domain, with the rest looked up from reference TRBV19 and TRBJ2-3, is DGGITQSPKYLFRKEGQNVTLSCEQNLNHDAMYWYRQDPGQGLRLIYYSQIVNDFQKGDIAEGYSVSREKKESFPLTVTSAQKNPTAFYLCASSVTGTDTQYFGPGTRLTVL.

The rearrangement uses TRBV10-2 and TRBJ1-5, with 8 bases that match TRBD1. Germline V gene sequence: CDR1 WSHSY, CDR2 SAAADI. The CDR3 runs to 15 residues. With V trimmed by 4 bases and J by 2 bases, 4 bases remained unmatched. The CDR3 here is CASSGQGYGNQPQHF. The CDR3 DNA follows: TGCGCCAGCAGTGGACAGGGGTACGGCAATCAGCCCCAGCATTTT.

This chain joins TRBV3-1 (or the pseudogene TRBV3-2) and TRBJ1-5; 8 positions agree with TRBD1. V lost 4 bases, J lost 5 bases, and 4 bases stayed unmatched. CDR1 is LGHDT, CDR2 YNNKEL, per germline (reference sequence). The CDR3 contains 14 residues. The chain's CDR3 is CASSPRTGYQPQHF. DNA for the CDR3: TGTGCCAGCAGCCCCCGGACAGGGTATCAGCCCCAGCATTTT.

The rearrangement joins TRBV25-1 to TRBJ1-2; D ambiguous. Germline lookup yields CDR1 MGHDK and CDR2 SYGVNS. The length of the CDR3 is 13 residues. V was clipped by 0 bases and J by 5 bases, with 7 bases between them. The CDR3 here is CASSEYSGYGYTF. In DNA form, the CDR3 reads TGTGCCAGCAGTGAATACAGCGGGTATGGCTACACCTTC.

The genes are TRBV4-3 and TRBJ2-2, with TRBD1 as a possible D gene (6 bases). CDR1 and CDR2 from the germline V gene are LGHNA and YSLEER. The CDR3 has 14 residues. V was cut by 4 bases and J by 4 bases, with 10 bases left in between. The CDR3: CASSLTGSTGELFF. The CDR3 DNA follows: TGCGCCAGCAGCCTTACAGGGAGCACCGGGGAGCTGTTTTTT.

The CDR3 DNA is TGTGCCACCAGTCCAGGGGGATCCCGGGTCTACACCTTC. This translates into CATSPGGSRVYTF. V is TRBV24-1 and J is TRBJ1-2; TRBD1 matches at 7 bases. Germline V gives CDR1 KGHDR, CDR2 SFDVKD. V was clipped by 6 bases and J by 10 bases; unmatched bases: 10. The length of the CDR3 is 13 residues.

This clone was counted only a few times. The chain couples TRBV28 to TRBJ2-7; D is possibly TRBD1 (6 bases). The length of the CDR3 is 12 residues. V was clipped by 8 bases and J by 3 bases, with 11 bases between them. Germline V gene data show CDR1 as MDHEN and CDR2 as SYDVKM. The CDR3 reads CASRRGFYEQYF. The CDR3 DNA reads TGTGCCAGCCGAAGGGGGTTCTACGAGCAGTACTTC. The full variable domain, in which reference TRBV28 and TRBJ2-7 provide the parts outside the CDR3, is DVKVTQSSRYLVKRTGEKVFLECVQDMDHENMFWYRQDPGLGLRLIYFSYDVKMKEKGDIPEGYSVSREKKERFSLILESASTNQTSMYLCASRRGFYEQYFGPGTRLTVT.

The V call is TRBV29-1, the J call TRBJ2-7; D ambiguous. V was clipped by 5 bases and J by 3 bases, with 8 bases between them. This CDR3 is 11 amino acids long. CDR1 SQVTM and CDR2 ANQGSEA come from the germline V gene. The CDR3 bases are TGCAGCGTTTATCAGGTCTACGAGCAGTACTTC. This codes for CSVYQVYEQYF.

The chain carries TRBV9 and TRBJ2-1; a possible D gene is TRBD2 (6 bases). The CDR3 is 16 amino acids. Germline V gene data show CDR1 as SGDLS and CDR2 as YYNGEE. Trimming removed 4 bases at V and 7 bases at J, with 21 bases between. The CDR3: CASSPLGGGMGNEQFF. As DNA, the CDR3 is TGTGCCAGCAGCCCCCTGGGGGGAGGCATGGGTAATGAGCAGTTCTTC.

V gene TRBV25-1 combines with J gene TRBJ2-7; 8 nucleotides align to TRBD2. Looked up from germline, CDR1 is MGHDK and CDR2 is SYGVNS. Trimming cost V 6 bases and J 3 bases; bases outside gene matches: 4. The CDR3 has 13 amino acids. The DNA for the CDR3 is TGTGCCAGCAGGAGTGCGGGGGGCTACGAGCAGTACTTC. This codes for CASRSAGGYEQYF.